These T cell receptor beta chains were read from a single sample in a study of chemoradiotherapy in HPV16-positive cancers. Using immunoSEQ multiplex PCR, the repertoire was profiled, and TCRdb retains in-frame clones only, with some absent. Seen here are about 14,000 clones, 65% to 80% observed once, and the top ten hold 10%. Sample acquisition took place from a patient who underwent chemoradiotherapy. The source is a human donor with HPV-associated anogenital cancer. Each CDR3 is given with its conserved first and last residue. A D gene is named only where the DNA matches it firmly. Clone size is shown for a subset of rows, as once, few, many or a class of expanded clone.

cdr3_aa	cdr3_nt	v_call	d_call	j_call	clone_size
CASSSTRIEPQHF	TGTGCCAGCAGCTCCACCCGGATAGAGCCCCAGCATTTT	TRBV7-6	.	TRBJ1-5	few
CASCPGTVNTEAFF	TGCGCCAGCTGCCCCGGGACAGTGAACACTGAAGCTTTCTTT	TRBV5-1	TRBD1	TRBJ1-1	.
CASSMLAGVETQYF	TGTGCCAGTAGTATGCTAGCGGGAGTGGAGACCCAGTACTTC	TRBV19	TRBD2	TRBJ2-5	.
CASSDTGALNYGYTF	TGTGCCAGCTCGGATACAGGCGCTCTAAACTATGGCTACACCTTC	TRBV18	.	TRBJ1-2	.
CASSYFAGGNMDGEQFF	TGCGCCAGCAGCTATTTCGCAGGGGGAAACATGGATGGTGAGCAGTTCTTC	TRBV5-1	TRBD1	TRBJ2-1	.
CASGSTSEAFGEQFF	TGTGCCAGCGGGTCAACTAGCGAGGCTTTTGGTGAGCAGTTCTTC	TRBV5-6	TRBD2	TRBJ2-1	.
CASSQTPDGSEKLFF	TGCGCCAGCAGCCAAACCCCCGACGGCTCCGAAAAACTGTTTTTT	TRBV4-1	.	TRBJ1-4	.
CASSHETGGNTEAFF	TGTGCCAGCAGCCACGAGACAGGGGGCAATACTGAAGCTTTCTTT	TRBV7-9	TRBD1	TRBJ1-1	.
CASSLSQDSGDTQYF	TGTGCCAGCAGCCTATCACAGGACTCCGGGGATACGCAGTATTTT	TRBV4-2	.	TRBJ2-3	.
CASSYTDRGGGELFF	TGTGCCAGCAGTTACACCGACAGGGGAGGCGGGGAGCTGTTTTTT	TRBV6-6	TRBD1	TRBJ2-2	.
CASSKPLRDRDNEQFF	TGCGCCAGCAGCAAGCCTCTCCGGGACAGGGACAATGAGCAGTTCTTC	TRBV4-1	TRBD1	TRBJ2-1	.
CASSYSTGGDAFF	TGTGCCAGCAGTTACTCGACAGGGGGGGACGCTTTCTTT	TRBV6-5	TRBD1	TRBJ1-1	.
CASSPTGQAGDGYTF	TGCGCCAGCAGCCCAACGGGACAGGCCGGTGATGGCTACACCTTC	TRBV4-1	TRBD1	TRBJ1-2	.
CASSKREGNTGELFF	TGTGCCAGCAGCAAACGGGAGGGGAACACCGGGGAGCTGTTTTTT	TRBV11-2	TRBD2	TRBJ2-2	once
CASSHRLRETQYF	TGTGCCAGCAGCCACCGGTTGAGGGAGACCCAGTACTTC	TRBV14	.	TRBJ2-5	.
CAWSVLRETQYF	TGTGCCTGGAGTGTACTCAGAGAGACCCAGTACTTC	TRBV30	.	TRBJ2-5	.
CASSRTSGSSTEQFF	TGTGCCAGCAGCCGCACTAGCGGGAGCAGCACTGAGCAGTTCTTC	TRBV11-2	TRBD2	TRBJ2-1	.
CASSFVTGGSSGYTF	TGTGCCAGCAGCTTTGTGACAGGTGGGAGCTCTGGCTACACCTTC	TRBV11-2	.	TRBJ1-2	.
CAISGTQSNQPQHF	TGTGCCATCAGTGGGACGCAAAGCAATCAGCCCCAGCATTTT	TRBV10-3	.	TRBJ1-5	.
CSATALYGYTF	TGCAGTGCTACGGCCCTCTATGGCTACACCTTC	TRBV20-1	.	TRBJ1-2	.
CAWDRDPHEQYF	TGTGCCTGGGACAGGGATCCCCACGAGCAGTACTTC	TRBV30	TRBD1	TRBJ2-7	.
CASSQRRDRVLAGGPGGELFF	TGCGCCAGCAGTCAACGCCGGGACAGGGTTCTGGCGGGAGGGCCGGGCGGGGAGCTGTTTTTT	TRBV23-1	.	TRBJ2-2	few
CASSAGTVTEAFF	TGTGCCAGCAGCGCGGGGACGGTCACTGAAGCTTTCTTT	TRBV11-3	.	TRBJ1-1	.
CASGSRDVNTEAFF	TGTGCTAGTGGTTCCAGGGACGTGAACACTGAAGCTTTCTTT	TRBV12-5	.	TRBJ1-1	.
CASSLLGPRYQETQYF	TGCGCCAGCAGCTTGTTGGGACCGCGGTACCAAGAGACCCAGTACTTC	TRBV5-1	.	TRBJ2-5	.
CASSTTGSNIQYF	TGTGCCAGTAGTACGACAGGGAGTAACATTCAGTACTTC	TRBV19	TRBD1	TRBJ2-4	few
CSVGRATEAFF	TGCAGCGTTGGGCGGGCCACTGAAGCTTTCTTT	TRBV29-1	.	TRBJ1-1	.
CASSVDSYGYTF	TGTGCCAGCAGCGTAGACAGCTATGGCTACACCTTC	TRBV9	.	TRBJ1-2	.
CASGLVVKDRGLGPPNTEAFF	TGTGCTAGTGGTTTGGTAGTAAAGGACAGGGGGCTAGGACCGCCGAACACTGAAGCTTTCTTT	TRBV12-5	TRBD1	TRBJ1-1	.
CASSRSNEQFF	TGTGCCAGCAGCCGTTCCAATGAGCAGTTCTTC	TRBV6-5	.	TRBJ2-1	.
CASSQVSKGYGPQHF	TGTGCCAGCAGCCAAGTGAGCAAGGGATACGGGCCCCAGCATTTT	TRBV4-2	.	TRBJ1-5	.
CSARDNVAFF	TGCAGTGCTAGAGATAATGTAGCTTTCTTT	TRBV20-1	.	TRBJ1-1	.
CASSLTRIGVFYEQYF	TGTGCCAGCAGTTTGACTAGAATAGGAGTATTCTACGAGCAGTACTTC	TRBV28	.	TRBJ2-7	once
CASSLVPGRIGETQYF	TGTGCCAGCAGCTTAGTACCCGGGCGGATAGGAGAGACCCAGTACTTC	TRBV7-9	.	TRBJ2-5	.
CASSDPPGNTIYF	TGCGCCAGCAGTGACCCTCCTGGAAACACCATATATTTT	TRBV10-1	.	TRBJ1-3	.
CASTMGQGREKLFF	TGTGCCAGTACCATGGGGCAGGGGAGGGAAAAACTGTTTTTT	TRBV19	.	TRBJ1-4	once
CASSELREVPYEQYF	TGTGCCAGCAGCGAATTACGGGAGGTCCCCTACGAGCAGTACTTC	TRBV5-4	TRBD2	TRBJ2-7	.
CASSLGQGGATNEKLFF	TGTGCCAGCAGCTTAGGGCAGGGGGGCGCAACTAATGAAAAACTGTTTTTT	TRBV11-2	TRBD1	TRBJ1-4	.
CASSLGQESLEQYF	TGTGCCAGCAGCTTAGGACAGGAATCCCTCGAGCAGTACTTC	TRBV11-2	.	TRBJ2-7	once
CASSIGLAQSKETQYF	TGTGCCAGTAGTATCGGACTAGCCCAATCAAAAGAGACCCAGTACTTC	TRBV19	TRBD2	TRBJ2-5	once
CASSARDYPYEQYF	TGTGCCAGCAGCGCCCGGGACTACCCCTACGAGCAGTACTTC	TRBV5-4	TRBD2	TRBJ2-7	.
CSALVVFGQDVAFF	TGCAGCGCTCTCGTGGTATTTGGACAGGATGTAGCTTTCTTT	TRBV29-1	TRBD1	TRBJ1-1	.